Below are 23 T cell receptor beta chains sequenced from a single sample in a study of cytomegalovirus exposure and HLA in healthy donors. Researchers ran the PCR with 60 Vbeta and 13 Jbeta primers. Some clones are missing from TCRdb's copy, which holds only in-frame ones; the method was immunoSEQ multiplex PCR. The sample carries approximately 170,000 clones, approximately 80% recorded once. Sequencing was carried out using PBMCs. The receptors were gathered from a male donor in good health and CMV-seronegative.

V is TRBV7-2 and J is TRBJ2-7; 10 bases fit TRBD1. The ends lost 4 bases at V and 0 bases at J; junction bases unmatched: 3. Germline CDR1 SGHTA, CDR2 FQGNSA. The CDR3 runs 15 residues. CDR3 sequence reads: CASSWRTGGSYEQYF. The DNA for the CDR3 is TGTGCCAGCAGCTGGCGGACAGGGGGCTCCTACGAGCAGTACTTC.

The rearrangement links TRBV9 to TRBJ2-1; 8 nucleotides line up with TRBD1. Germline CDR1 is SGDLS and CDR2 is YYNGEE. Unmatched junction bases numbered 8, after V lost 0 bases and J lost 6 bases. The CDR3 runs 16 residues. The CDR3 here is CASSVEGGRGLNEQFF. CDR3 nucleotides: TGTGCCAGCAGCGTAGAGGGAGGCAGGGGGCTCAATGAGCAGTTCTTC. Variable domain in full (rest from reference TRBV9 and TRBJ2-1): DSGVTQTPKHLITATGQRVTLRCSPRSGDLSVYWYQQSLDQGLQFLIQYYNGEERAKGNILERFSAQQFPDLHSELNLSSLELGDSALYFCASSVEGGRGLNEQFFGPGTRLTVL.

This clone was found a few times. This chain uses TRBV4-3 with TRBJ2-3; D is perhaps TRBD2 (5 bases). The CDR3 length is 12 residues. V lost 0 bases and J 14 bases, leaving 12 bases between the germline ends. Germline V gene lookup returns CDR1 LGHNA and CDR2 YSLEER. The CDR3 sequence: CASSQEASHPYF. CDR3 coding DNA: TGCGCCAGCAGCCAAGAGGCTAGCCACCCGTATTTT.

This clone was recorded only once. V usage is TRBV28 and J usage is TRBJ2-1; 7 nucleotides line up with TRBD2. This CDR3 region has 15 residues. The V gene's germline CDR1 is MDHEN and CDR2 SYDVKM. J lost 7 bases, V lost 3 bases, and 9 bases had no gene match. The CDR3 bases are TGTGCCAGCAGTTTTAGCGGGTATAATGGGAATGAGCAGTTCTTC. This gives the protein CASSFSGYNGNEQFF.

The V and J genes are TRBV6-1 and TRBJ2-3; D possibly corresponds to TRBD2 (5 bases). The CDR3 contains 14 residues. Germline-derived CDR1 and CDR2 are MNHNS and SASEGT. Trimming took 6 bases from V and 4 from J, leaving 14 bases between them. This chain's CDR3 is CASRVAFPSDTQYF. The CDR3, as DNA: TGTGCCAGCAGGGTAGCGTTCCCCTCAGATACGCAGTATTTT.

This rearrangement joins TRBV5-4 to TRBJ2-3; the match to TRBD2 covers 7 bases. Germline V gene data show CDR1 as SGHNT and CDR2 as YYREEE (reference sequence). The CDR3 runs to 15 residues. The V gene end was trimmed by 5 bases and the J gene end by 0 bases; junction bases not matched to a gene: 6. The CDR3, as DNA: TGTGCCAGCAGGAATCAGCGGGGTAGCACAGATACGCAGTATTTT. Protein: CASRNQRGSTDTQYF. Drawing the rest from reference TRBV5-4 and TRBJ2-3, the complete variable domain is ETGVTQSPTHLIKTRGQQVTLRCSSQSGHNTVSWYQQALGQGPQFIFQYYREEENGRGNFPPRFSGLQFPNYSSELNVNALELDDSALYLCASRNQRGSTDTQYFGPGTRLTVL.

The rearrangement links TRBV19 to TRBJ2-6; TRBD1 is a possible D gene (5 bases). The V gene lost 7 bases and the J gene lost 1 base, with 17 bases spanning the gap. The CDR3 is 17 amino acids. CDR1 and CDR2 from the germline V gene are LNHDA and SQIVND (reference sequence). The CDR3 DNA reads TGTGCCAGTATCCTGGGGCACAGCAAGTCTGGGGCCAACGTCCTGACTTTC. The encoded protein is CASILGHSKSGANVLTF.

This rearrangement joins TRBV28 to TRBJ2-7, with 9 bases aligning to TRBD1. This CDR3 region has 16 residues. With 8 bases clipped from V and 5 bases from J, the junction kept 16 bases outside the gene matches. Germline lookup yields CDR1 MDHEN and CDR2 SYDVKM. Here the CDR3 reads CASAIPRDRVYHEQYF. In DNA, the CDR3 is TGTGCCAGCGCAATCCCCCGGGACAGGGTATACCACGAGCAGTACTTC.

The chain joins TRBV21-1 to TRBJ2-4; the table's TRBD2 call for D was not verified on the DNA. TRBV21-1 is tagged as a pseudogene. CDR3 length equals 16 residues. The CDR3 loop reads CASREREGQVKNIQYF. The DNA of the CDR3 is TGTGCCAGCAGGGAGCGGGAGGGCCAGGTTAAAAACATTCAGTACTTC.

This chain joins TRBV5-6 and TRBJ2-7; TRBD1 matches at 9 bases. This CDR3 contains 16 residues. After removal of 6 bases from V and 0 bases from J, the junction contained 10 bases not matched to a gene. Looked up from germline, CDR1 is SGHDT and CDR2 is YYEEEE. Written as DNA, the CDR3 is TGTGCCAGCATCCACAGGGGGCGCTGGGGCTCCTACGAGCAGTACTTC. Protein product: CASIHRGRWGSYEQYF.

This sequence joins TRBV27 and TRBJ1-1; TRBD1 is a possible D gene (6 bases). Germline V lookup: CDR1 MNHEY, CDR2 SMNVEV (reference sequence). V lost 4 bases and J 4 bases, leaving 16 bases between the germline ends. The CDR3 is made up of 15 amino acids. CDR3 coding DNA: TGTGCCAGCAGTTGGACAGTCGGTCCGGTCACTGAAGCTTTCTTT. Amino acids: CASSWTVGPVTEAFF.

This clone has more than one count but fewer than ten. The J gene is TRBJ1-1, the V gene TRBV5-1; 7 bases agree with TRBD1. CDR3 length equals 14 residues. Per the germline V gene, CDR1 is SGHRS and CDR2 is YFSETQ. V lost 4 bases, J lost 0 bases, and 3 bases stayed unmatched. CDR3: CASSLDRMNTEAFF. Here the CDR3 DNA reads TGCGCCAGCAGCCTGGACAGGATGAACACTGAAGCTTTCTTT.

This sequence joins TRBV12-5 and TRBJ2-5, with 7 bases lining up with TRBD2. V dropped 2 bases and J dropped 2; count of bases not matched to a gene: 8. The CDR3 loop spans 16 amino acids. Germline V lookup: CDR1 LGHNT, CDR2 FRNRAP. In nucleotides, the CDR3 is TGTGCTAGTGGTTTGCTGCAGCGGGGCCGACAAGAGACCCAGTACTTC. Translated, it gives CASGLLQRGRQETQYF.

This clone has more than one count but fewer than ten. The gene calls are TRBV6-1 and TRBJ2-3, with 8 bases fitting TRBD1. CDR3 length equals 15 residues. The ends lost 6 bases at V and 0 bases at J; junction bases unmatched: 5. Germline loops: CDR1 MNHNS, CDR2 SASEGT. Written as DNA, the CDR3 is TGTGCCAGCAGGCTAAGACAGGGGAGCACAGATACGCAGTATTTT. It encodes CASRLRQGSTDTQYF.

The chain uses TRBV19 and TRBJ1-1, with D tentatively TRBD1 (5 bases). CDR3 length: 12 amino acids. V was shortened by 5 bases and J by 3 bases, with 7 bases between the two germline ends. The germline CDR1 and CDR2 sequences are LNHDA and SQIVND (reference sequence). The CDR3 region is CASSDSYTEAFF. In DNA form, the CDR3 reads TGTGCCAGTAGTGACAGTTACACTGAAGCTTTCTTT.

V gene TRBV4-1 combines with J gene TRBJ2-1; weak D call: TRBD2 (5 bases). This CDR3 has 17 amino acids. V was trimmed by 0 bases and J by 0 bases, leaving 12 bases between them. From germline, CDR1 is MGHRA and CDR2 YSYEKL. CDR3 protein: CASSQEGGQSSYNEQFF. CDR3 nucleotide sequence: TGCGCCAGCAGCCAAGAGGGCGGGCAGAGCTCCTACAATGAGCAGTTCTTC.

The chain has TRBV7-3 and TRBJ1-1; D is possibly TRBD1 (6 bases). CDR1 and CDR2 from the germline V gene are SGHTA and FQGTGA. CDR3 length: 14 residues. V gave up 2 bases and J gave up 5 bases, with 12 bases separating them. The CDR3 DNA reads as TGTGCCAGCAGCTTAGAGGGCAGGGGTACTGAAGCTTTCTTT. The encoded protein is CASSLEGRGTEAFF.

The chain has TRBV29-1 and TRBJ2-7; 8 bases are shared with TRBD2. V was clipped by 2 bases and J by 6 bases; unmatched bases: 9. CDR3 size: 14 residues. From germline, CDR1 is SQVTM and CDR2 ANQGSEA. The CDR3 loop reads CSVEYQAGESEQYF. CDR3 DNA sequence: TGCAGCGTTGAATATCAAGCGGGAGAATCCGAGCAGTACTTC.

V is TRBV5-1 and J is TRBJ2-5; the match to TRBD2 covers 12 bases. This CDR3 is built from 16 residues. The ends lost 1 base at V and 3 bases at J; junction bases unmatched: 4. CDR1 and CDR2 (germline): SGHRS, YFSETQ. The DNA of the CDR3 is TGCGCCAGCAGCTTGATGCGACTAGCGGGAGAAGAGACCCAGTACTTC. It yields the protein CASSLMRLAGEETQYF.

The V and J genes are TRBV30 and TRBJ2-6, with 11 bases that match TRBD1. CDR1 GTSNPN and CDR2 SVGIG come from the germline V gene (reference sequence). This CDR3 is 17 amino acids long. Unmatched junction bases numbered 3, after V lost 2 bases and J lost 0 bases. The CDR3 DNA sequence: TGTGCCTGGAGTCAAGGACAGGGGGCCTCTGGGGCCAACGTCCTGACTTTC. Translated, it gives CAWSQGQGASGANVLTF. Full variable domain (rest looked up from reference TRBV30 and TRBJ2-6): SQTIHQWPATLVQPVGSPLSLECTVEGTSNPNLYWYRQAAGRGLQLLFYSVGIGQISSEVPQNLSASRPQDRQFILSSKKLLLSDSGFYLCAWSQGQGASGANVLTFGAGSRLTVL.

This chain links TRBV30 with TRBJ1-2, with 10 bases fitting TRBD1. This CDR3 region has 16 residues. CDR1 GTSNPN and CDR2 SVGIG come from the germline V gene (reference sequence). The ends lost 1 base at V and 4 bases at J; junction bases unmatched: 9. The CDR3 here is CAWSGLGQGFRYGYTF. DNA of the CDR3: TGTGCCTGGAGTGGTTTGGGACAGGGGTTTCGCTATGGCTACACCTTC.

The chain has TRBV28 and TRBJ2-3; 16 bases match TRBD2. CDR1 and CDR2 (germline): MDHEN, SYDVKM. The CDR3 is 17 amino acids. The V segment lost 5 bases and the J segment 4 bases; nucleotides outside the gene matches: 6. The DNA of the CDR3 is TGTGCCAGCAGTGAGGGACTAGCGGGGGGGCCAGCAGATACGCAGTATTTT. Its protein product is CASSEGLAGGPADTQYF. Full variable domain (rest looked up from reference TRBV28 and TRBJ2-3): DVKVTQSSRYLVKRTGEKVFLECVQDMDHENMFWYRQDPGLGLRLIYFSYDVKMKEKGDIPEGYSVSREKKERFSLILESASTNQTSMYLCASSEGLAGGPADTQYFGPGTRLTVL.

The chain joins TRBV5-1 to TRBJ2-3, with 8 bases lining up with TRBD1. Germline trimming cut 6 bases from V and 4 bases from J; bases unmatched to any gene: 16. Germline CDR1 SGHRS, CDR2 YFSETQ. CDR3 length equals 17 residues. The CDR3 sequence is CASTLGPGGQAADTQYF. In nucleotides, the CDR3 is TGCGCCAGCACGTTAGGACCCGGGGGACAGGCTGCAGATACGCAGTATTTT.